The clone carrying this T cell receptor beta chain has a count of ten or more. Its antigen remains unknown. The record originates from a study of neurological immune-mediated disorders. Study-wide points: Expanded clones shared no CDR3 amino acid sequences across subjects, suggesting private repertoires in all groups.

Time point indicated: longitudinal time-point 2. The team produced cDNA through 5'RACE using 10-nucleotide random UMIs. TCRdb re-analysed the 5' RACE reads in MiXCR, keeping a single row per CDR3 protein. Of more than 55,000 distinct CDR3 sequences detected, roughly 10% appear once; the ten largest clones hold 12%. Germline loops: CDR1 SGHTA, CDR2 FQGTGA. The CDR3 length is 15 residues. The ends were cut back, 2 bases at V and 3 bases at J, with 13 bases in the middle. This clonotype originated in a man younger than 45 in good health. The sample was PBMCs. The chain carries TRBV7-3 and TRBJ1-1; a possible D gene is TRBD1 (5 bases). In nucleotides, the CDR3 is TGTGCCAGCAGCTTAGCTGCAGGGATGGACACTGAAGCTTTCTTT. It is translated as CASSLAAGMDTEAFF.